This is a list of T cell receptor beta chains from one sample in a study of cytomegalovirus exposure and HLA in healthy donors. The assay was immunoSEQ multiplex PCR, and TCRdb's table has in-frame clones only and misses some. The sample contains some 130,000 clones, about three quarters of which appear only once. The sample taken for sequencing was PBMCs. These receptors all come from a male donor in good health and CMV-seronegative. The CDR3 runs from the conserved cysteine through the conserved F or W. The order of the fields is CDR3 protein, CDR3 DNA, V gene, D gene, clone size, J gene. D genes are given only for firm matches. Clone size appears in some rows only: once, few, many, or a class for an expanded clone.

CASSVEWRAFF TGTGCCAGCAGTGTTGAGTGGAGAGCTTTCTTT TRBV25-1 . few TRBJ1-1
CASAPGQGNQPQHF TGTGCTAGTGCCCCGGGACAGGGCAATCAGCCCCAGCATTTT TRBV12-5 TRBD1 once TRBJ1-5
CASSLGGEQFF TGTGCCAGCAGCTTAGGAGGTGAGCAGTTCTTC TRBV7-6 . . TRBJ2-1
CASSAAGTGDTGELFF TGCGCCAGCAGCGCCGCCGGGACAGGGGACACCGGGGAGCTGTTTTTT TRBV5-1 TRBD1 few TRBJ2-2
CASSFASVADTQYF TGCGCCAGCAGCTTCGCTAGCGTGGCAGATACGCAGTATTTT TRBV5-1 . . TRBJ2-3
CASSYFTGSGTEAFF TGTGCCAGCAGTTACTTCACAGGGTCTGGCACTGAAGCTTTCTTT TRBV6-5 . . TRBJ1-1
CASSSQRSSYNEQFF TGTGCCAGCAGCTCACAGCGGAGCTCCTACAATGAGCAGTTCTTC TRBV7-8 . . TRBJ2-1
CASSLGDRVNQPQHF TGTGCCAGCAGCTTAGGGGACAGGGTAAATCAGCCCCAGCATTTT TRBV7-9 TRBD1 . TRBJ1-5
CASSVPSYGYTF TGTGCCAGCAGCGTACCCTCCTATGGCTACACCTTC TRBV9 . . TRBJ1-2
CATSYGASGNNEQFF TGTGCCACTTCTTACGGGGCTAGCGGAAACAATGAGCAGTTCTTC TRBV19 TRBD2 . TRBJ2-1
CASSGSLNTGELFF TGTGCCAGTAGTGGCAGTTTGAACACCGGGGAGCTGTTTTTT TRBV19 . . TRBJ2-2
CASSQDPVIEGRNQPQHF TGTGCCAGCAGCCAAGATCCTGTTATTGAGGGAAGGAATCAGCCCCAGCATTTT TRBV4-2 . . TRBJ1-5
CASSLRTTSGRAFETQYF TGTGCCAGCAGCTTAAGGACAACTAGCGGGAGGGCCTTTGAGACCCAGTACTTC TRBV11-2 TRBD2 . TRBJ2-5
CASSPTGPPQFF TGTGCCAGCAGCCCGACAGGTCCTCCTCAGTTCTTC TRBV11-2 . . TRBJ2-1
CASSRQVANYGYTF TGCGCCAGCAGCCGACAGGTAGCTAACTATGGCTACACCTTC TRBV5-1 . few TRBJ1-2
CASSSTGEGNQPQHF TGTGCCAGCAGTTCCACAGGGGAAGGAAATCAGCCCCAGCATTTT TRBV6-5 TRBD1 . TRBJ1-5
CASSLATGVYEKLFF TGCGCCAGCAGCTTGGCGACAGGGGTTTATGAAAAACTGTTTTTT TRBV5-1 TRBD1 . TRBJ1-4
CASSPLRIAGGNLQETQYF TGTGCCAGCAGCCCCTTACGGATAGCGGGGGGTAACCTCCAAGAGACCCAGTACTTC TRBV7-8 TRBD2 . TRBJ2-5
CASSIFGGEQFF TGTGCCAGTAGTATATTTGGCGGTGAGCAGTTCTTC TRBV19 . . TRBJ2-1
CASSSNRDYEQYF TGTGCCAGCAGTTCTAACCGGGACTACGAGCAGTACTTC TRBV2 . . TRBJ2-7
CASSPRNTGELFF TGTGCCAGCTCCCCTAGGAACACCGGGGAGCTGTTTTTT TRBV18 . . TRBJ2-2
CASSVQNYGYTF TGTGCCAGCAGCGTACAGAACTATGGCTACACCTTC TRBV28 . . TRBJ1-2
CASSIGRGQPEAFF TGTGCCAGTAGTATAGGAAGGGGACAGCCTGAAGCTTTCTTT TRBV19 TRBD1 . TRBJ1-1
CASSLTSYSYEQYF TGTGCCAGCAGCTTGACTAGCTACTCCTACGAGCAGTACTTC TRBV5-4 . . TRBJ2-7